These T cell receptor beta chains were read from a single sample in a study of cytomegalovirus exposure and HLA in healthy donors. Sequencing used immunoSEQ multiplex PCR; TCRdb keeps in-frame clones, though not all of them. The table has about 86,000 clones, around 79% seen once; the top ten hold about 14%. Sequenced input: PBMCs. The receptor set was obtained from a woman aged 40 to 50 in good health and CMV-seropositive. Each CDR3 is given without its conserved first and last residue.

v_gene: TRBV27
j_gene: TRBJ2-1
len: 12
CDR3aa: ASSRIFGTNEQF

v_gene: TRBV18
j_gene: TRBJ2-4
len: 15
CDR3aa: ASSPPALAGVGDIQY

v_gene: TRBV6-5
j_gene: TRBJ1-1
len: 12
CDR3aa: ASSPGGPHTEAF

v_gene: TRBV5-1
j_gene: TRBJ1-1
len: 11
CDR3aa: ASSLVPGSEAF

v_gene: TRBV28
j_gene: TRBJ2-7
len: 13
CDR3aa: ASSVTSGGTYEQY

v_gene: TRBV5-1
j_gene: TRBJ2-3
len: 14
CDR3aa: ASSLEAGGLLDTQY

v_gene: TRBV7-3
j_gene: TRBJ2-7
len: 11
CDR3aa: ASSSGGLDEQY

v_gene: TRBV15
j_gene: TRBJ1-2
len: 13
CDR3aa: ATSREQGGGNGYT

v_gene: TRBV7-7
j_gene: TRBJ2-5
len: 14
CDR3aa: ASSPETSGDQETQY

v_gene: TRBV6-6
j_gene: TRBJ1-1
len: 9
CDR3aa: ATTGNTEAF

v_gene: TRBV6-1
j_gene: TRBJ2-1
len: 12
CDR3aa: ASSERGSGGWQF

v_gene: TRBV6-7
j_gene: TRBJ1-1
len: 14
CDR3aa: ASSYRWDRENTEAF

v_gene: TRBV7-9
j_gene: TRBJ2-3
len: 11
CDR3aa: ASWNSGSYTQY

v_gene: TRBV7-2
j_gene: TRBJ1-2
len: 13
CDR3aa: ASSLVTGPNYGYT

v_gene: TRBV28
j_gene: TRBJ2-7
len: 10
CDR3aa: ASSSTNHEQY

v_gene: TRBV13
j_gene: TRBJ2-7
len: 12
CDR3aa: ASSFSGRGGEQY

v_gene: TRBV7-3
j_gene: TRBJ2-3
len: 13
CDR3aa: ASSKTSGSTDTQY

v_gene: TRBV27
j_gene: TRBJ2-5
len: 11
CDR3aa: ASIEGPKETQY

v_gene: TRBV7-3
j_gene: TRBJ1-1
len: 13
CDR3aa: ASTLDAAWNTEAF

v_gene: TRBV11-1
j_gene: TRBJ1-2
len: 17
CDR3aa: ASSFSLPPRDRGNYGYT

v_gene: TRBV5-5
j_gene: TRBJ1-3
len: 13
CDR3aa: ASSPGYGSGNTIY

v_gene: TRBV9
j_gene: TRBJ1-2
len: 12
CDR3aa: ASSAQGADYGYT

v_gene: TRBV9
j_gene: TRBJ2-3
len: 12
CDR3aa: ASSAGTITDTQY

v_gene: TRBV7-3
j_gene: TRBJ1-2
len: 11
CDR3aa: ASSLSGDYGYT

v_gene: TRBV30
j_gene: TRBJ2-5
len: 10
CDR3aa: AWRTGSETQY

v_gene: TRBV29-1
j_gene: TRBJ1-4
len: 15
CDR3aa: SATAGTGERIREKLF

v_gene: TRBV18
j_gene: TRBJ2-7
len: 11
CDR3aa: ASSPGTVYEQY

v_gene: TRBV18
j_gene: TRBJ1-2
len: 12
CDR3aa: ASSPLDSNYGYT

v_gene: TRBV5-1
j_gene: TRBJ2-4
len: 14
CDR3aa: ASSSQPGLDKNIQY

v_gene: TRBV15
j_gene: TRBJ1-4
len: 13
CDR3aa: ATSRDARTNEKPF

v_gene: TRBV2
j_gene: TRBJ1-4
len: 12
CDR3aa: AIQVDSWNEKLF

v_gene: TRBV28
j_gene: TRBJ2-1
len: 11
CDR3aa: ASSLPGSNEQF

v_gene: TRBV30
j_gene: TRBJ2-3
len: 12
CDR3aa: AWTGAGTTDTQY

v_gene: TRBV30
j_gene: TRBJ1-6
len: 12
CDR3aa: ACRGQGPNSPLH

v_gene: TRBV5-6
j_gene: TRBJ1-6
len: 11
CDR3aa: ASSQGEISPLH

v_gene: TRBV18
j_gene: TRBJ2-3
len: 15
CDR3aa: ASSLRRTSGVTDTQY

v_gene: TRBV7-3
j_gene: TRBJ2-1
len: 14
CDR3aa: ASSLTGLAGVNEQF

v_gene: TRBV7-9
j_gene: TRBJ2-2
len: 11
CDR3aa: ASSLVASGELF

v_gene: TRBV28
j_gene: TRBJ2-5
len: 14
CDR3aa: ASSTGGIGPRETQY

v_gene: TRBV6-6
j_gene: TRBJ1-1
len: 11
CDR3aa: ASKYRGNTEAF

v_gene: TRBV4-3
j_gene: TRBJ2-1
len: 13
CDR3aa: ASSQDYPDYNEQF

v_gene: TRBV28
j_gene: TRBJ2-5
len: 12
CDR3aa: ASSLDLMRETQY

v_gene: TRBV6-5
j_gene: TRBJ1-2
len: 10
CDR3aa: ASSTGAPSYT

v_gene: TRBV27
j_gene: TRBJ1-1
len: 12
CDR3aa: ASSRTTLNTEAF

v_gene: TRBV29-1
j_gene: TRBJ1-2
len: 9
CDR3aa: SVAGASGYT

v_gene: TRBV6-1
j_gene: TRBJ1-1
len: 11
CDR3aa: ASTTGPNTEAF